These 18 T cell receptor beta chains originate from one sample sequenced in a study of blood T cells in healthy people across ages. The authors ran a second PCR of 7 to 11 cycles using a sample-barcoded 5' primer and a J-beta primer mix. TCRdb analysed the 5' RACE reads with MiXCR anew, one entry per CDR3 protein. Of roughly 900,000 distinct CDR3 sequences in the sample, around 30% were seen once. The sequenced material came from blood. All receptors come from an elderly woman in good health.

The chain couples TRBV5-1 to TRBJ2-1; the D is unclear. Germline V gives CDR1 SGHRS, CDR2 YFSETQ. V was trimmed by 4 bases and J by 5 bases, leaving 13 bases between them. The CDR3 contains 14 residues. The CDR3 is CASSPVGNNNEQFF. CDR3 DNA: TGCGCCAGCAGCCCGGTTGGGAATAACAATGAGCAGTTCTTC.

Concerning this clonotype itself: Since a much larger clone is just one base distant, this may be a read error. CDR3 nucleotide sequence: TGTGCCAGCAGCTTCGAGATGGAAGGGACCCAGTACTTC. Its translation: CASSFEMEGTQYF. The chain uses TRBV5-5 and TRBJ2-5; D remains ambiguous. Germline V gives CDR1 SGHKS, CDR2 YYEKEE (reference sequence). This CDR3 is built from 13 residues. The germline V and J ends were trimmed by 2 bases and 7 bases, with 12 bases remaining between them.

This clonotype was detected once. This chain uses TRBV29-1 with TRBJ1-2; TRBD1 might be the D (5 bases). Looked up from germline, CDR1 is SQVTM and CDR2 is ANQGSEA. V lost 1 base and J lost 10, with 10 bases in between. The CDR3 sequence is 11 residues long. CDR3 amino acids: CSVEAGAYYTF. CDR3 coding DNA: TGCAGCGTTGAAGCCGGGGCTTACTACACCTTC.

This chain uses TRBV29-1 with TRBJ2-7; TRBD1 or TRBD2 may be the D gene (6 bases each). Trimming took 0 bases from V and 0 from J, leaving 15 bases between them. This CDR3 region has 16 residues. In germline, CDR1 is SQVTM, CDR2 ANQGSEA. This chain's CDR3 is CSVEEGGNADSYEQYF. The CDR3 region has the DNA TGCAGCGTTGAAGAAGGGGGGAACGCTGACTCCTACGAGCAGTACTTC.

On this clonotype itself: A much larger clonotype is one base distant, so this may be a read error. CDR3 DNA sequence: TGTGTCAGCAGCTTATTGACTCGACTGAAGAAGTCCTACGAGCAGTACTTC. As protein: CVSSLLTRLKKSYEQYF. V and J are TRBV7-9 and TRBJ2-7; D is ambiguous. The CDR3 length is 17 residues. Germline CDR1 is SEHNR and CDR2 is FQNEAQ (reference sequence).

This clonotype appeared a few times. The chain recombines TRBV20-1 with TRBJ2-1; D call uncertain. V was clipped by 3 bases and J by 11 bases, with 11 bases between them. The CDR3 runs 11 residues. Per the germline V gene, CDR1 is DFQATT and CDR2 is SNEGSKA (reference sequence). CDR3 residues: CSARDGAQQFF. DNA for the CDR3: TGCAGTGCTAGGGACGGCGCCCAGCAGTTCTTC.

This sequence joins TRBV19 and TRBJ2-5; the D gene is possibly TRBD1 (6 bases). CDR1 is LNHDA, CDR2 SQIVND, per germline (reference sequence). CDR3 length equals 15 residues. Deletions cut 3 bases from V and 4 bases from J, with 15 bases between. The CDR3 DNA is TGTGCCAGTAGTATTTGGTTGGGCAGGGGAGAGACCCAGTACTTC. As protein: CASSIWLGRGETQYF. The full variable domain, completed using reference TRBV19 and TRBJ2-5, is DGGITQSPKYLFRKEGQNVTLSCEQNLNHDAMYWYRQDPGQGLRLIYYSQIVNDFQKGDIAEGYSVSREKKESFPLTVTSAQKNPTAFYLCASSIWLGRGETQYFGPGTRLLVL.

This clonotype was picked up a small number of times. The gene calls are TRBV6-1 and TRBJ2-6; 10 bases map to TRBD1. The CDR3 runs to 19 residues. V shed 6 bases, J shed 0 bases, and the junction held 11 bases outside the gene matches. Germline CDR1 is MNHNS and CDR2 is SASEGT. The DNA of the CDR3 is TGTGCCAGCAGCCCCAAACCGGGACAGGGGCTCTCTGGGGCCAACGTCCTGACTTTC. Protein: CASSPKPGQGLSGANVLTF.

This clonotype was counted between two and nine times. The chain links TRBV3-1 to TRBJ1-6; D unclear. V lost 0 bases and J 14 bases, leaving 20 bases between the germline ends. CDR3 length: 16 residues. From germline, CDR1 is LGHDT and CDR2 YNNKEL (reference sequence). CDR3 nucleotide sequence: TGTGCCAGCAGCCAAGATAGGTCCTATGGGGTATTCACCCTCCACTTT. Protein sequence: CASSQDRSYGVFTLHF.

This clonotype has a handful of counts. Here the CDR3 reads CATSRAPGTGVGNTIYF. The CDR3, as DNA: TGTGCCACCAGCAGGGCCCCCGGGACAGGGGTGGGAAACACCATATATTTT. V usage is TRBV15 and J usage is TRBJ1-3, with 10 bases fitting TRBD1. CDR1 and CDR2 from the germline V gene are LNHNV and YYDKDF (reference sequence). This CDR3 region has 17 residues. The V gene end was trimmed by 3 bases and the J gene end by 4 bases; junction bases not matched to a gene: 9. Combining the CDR3 with reference TRBV15 and TRBJ1-3 gives the whole variable domain DAMVIQNPRYQVTQFGKPVTLSCSQTLNHNVMYWYQQKSSQAPKLLFHYYDKDFNNEADTPDNFQSRRPNTSFCFLDIRSPGLGDTAMYLCATSRAPGTGVGNTIYFGEGSWLTVV.

A few counts support this clonotype. V usage is TRBV7-2 and J usage is TRBJ1-6; possible D gene TRBD1, 6 bases. The germline V gene encodes CDR1 SGHTA and CDR2 FQGNSA. The length of the CDR3 is 16 residues. V was pared by 2 bases and J by 10 bases, with 18 bases between. The CDR3 coding sequence is TGTGCCAGCAGCTTATGGGGGGGGGCGACCGGCTCACCCCTCCACTTT. It codes for CASSLWGGATGSPLHF. The variable domain in full, completed from reference TRBV7-2 and TRBJ1-6, reads GAGVSQSPSNKVTEKGKDVELRCDPISGHTALYWYRQSLGQGLEFLIYFQGNSAPDKSGLPSDRFSAERTGGSVSTLTIQRTQQEDSAVYLCASSLWGGATGSPLHFGNGTRLTVT.

This rearrangement joins TRBV18 to TRBJ2-5, with D perhaps matching TRBD1 (6 bases). CDR1 and CDR2 (germline): KGHSH, LQKENI. This CDR3 spans 13 amino acids. Trimming took off 8 bases at V and 2 bases at J, with 12 bases between the two ends. The CDR3: CASEKGQQETQYF. CDR3 nucleotides: TGTGCCAGCGAAAAAGGACAGCAAGAGACCCAGTACTTC.

The chain joins TRBV6-5 to TRBJ2-1; weak D call: TRBD2 (6 bases). V was shortened by 0 bases and J by 9 bases, with 18 bases between the two germline ends. CDR3 length equals 16 residues. Per the germline V gene, CDR1 is MNHEY and CDR2 is SVGAGI. CDR3 sequence: CASSYSIFSAGGEQFF. In nucleotides, the CDR3 is TGTGCCAGCAGTTACTCGATTTTTAGCGCCGGGGGTGAGCAGTTCTTC.

Remarks on this clonotype: Relative to the germline gene, one junction end is altered; a read error may explain this. This sequence joins TRBV7-9 and TRBJ2-5; possible D gene TRBD2, 5 bases. The CDR3 is 16 amino acids. Germline lookup yields CDR1 SEHNR and CDR2 FQNEAQ (reference sequence). The CDR3 reads CASSFRTQSDYNEQYF. Written as DNA, the CDR3 is TGCGCCAGCAGCTTCCGGACGCAGTCAGACTACAATGAGCAGTACTTC. Filled out from reference TRBV7-9 and TRBJ2-5, the complete variable domain reads DTGVSQNPRHKITKRGQNVTFRCDPISEHNRLYWYRQTLGQGPEFLTYFQNEAQLEKSRLLSDRFSAERPKGSFSTLEIQRTEQGDSAMYLCASSFRTQSDYNEQYFGPGTRLLVL.

This clonotype occurred many times. The chain couples TRBV10-3 to TRBJ2-1, with D hard to call. CDR1 ENHRY and CDR2 SYGVKD come from the germline V gene. Trimming cost V 2 bases and J 7 bases, with 12 bases left between them. This CDR3 contains 14 residues. The CDR3: CAISEGYKGNEQFF. For the CDR3, the DNA is TGTGCCATCAGTGAGGGGTATAAAGGGAATGAGCAGTTCTTC.

The V call is TRBV6-6, the J call TRBJ2-1; D is tentatively TRBD1 or TRBD2 (5 bases each). The CDR3 extends over 15 amino acids. V was shortened by 8 bases and J by 5 bases, with 19 bases between the two germline ends. Germline CDR1 reads MNHNY; CDR2 reads SVGAGI (reference sequence). CDR3 in DNA: TGTGCCAGCGTTAGCAGGTCTGGGACCAACAATGAGCAGTTCTTC. It yields the protein CASVSRSGTNNEQFF.

This chain uses TRBV9 with TRBJ2-1; D is tentatively TRBD1 or TRBD2 (6 bases each). Deletions cut 3 bases from V and 9 bases from J, with 16 bases between. Germline CDR1 reads SGDLS; CDR2 reads YYNGEE. This CDR3 contains 14 residues. Here the CDR3 DNA reads TGTGCCAGCAGCGCGAAGGGGGGCCGGGTTGAGCAGTTCTTC. Encoded protein: CASSAKGGRVEQFF. The variable domain in full, with the rest retrieved from reference TRBV9 and TRBJ2-1, is DSGVTQTPKHLITATGQRVTLRCSPRSGDLSVYWYQQSLDQGLQFLIQYYNGEERAKGNILERFSAQQFPDLHSELNLSSLELGDSALYFCASSAKGGRVEQFFGPGTRLTVL.

This clonotype was seen only a few times. CDR3 loop: CASTVDIASGANVLTF. CDR3 in DNA: TGTGCCAGCACTGTGGACATCGCCTCTGGGGCCAACGTCCTGACTTTC. The J gene is TRBJ2-6, the V gene TRBV2, with D perhaps matching TRBD1 (5 bases). This CDR3 is 16 amino acids long. V lost 7 bases and J lost 0, with 13 bases in between. CDR1 and CDR2 from the germline V gene are SNHLY and FYNNEI. Together with reference TRBV2 and TRBJ2-6, the CDR3 gives the full variable domain: EPEVTQTPSHQVTQMGQEVILRCVPISNHLYFYWYRQILGQKVEFLVSFYNNEISEKSEIFDDQFSVERPDGSNFTLKIRSTKLEDSAMYFCASTVDIASGANVLTFGAGSRLTVL.